This T cell receptor beta chain was identified in a study of blood T cell repertoires in COVID-19. Study as a whole: The origin of the acute and convalescent COVID-19 samples was the United States, Italy and Spain. T cells, B-cell-depleted T cells, or PBMCs supplied cDNA or gDNA.

This clone was picked up a small number of times. Germline V gives CDR1 SGHTS, CDR2 YDEGEE. V shed 0 bases and J 1 base; nucleotides not matched to a gene: 4. The CDR3 contains 15 residues. The authors' processing: Reference gene primers were amplified, and this amplification served to estimate nucleated cell counts. Repertoires were generated with immunoSEQ multiplex PCR, while TCRdb's copy carries only in-frame clones and drops some. That table furnishes V, J and clone size, whereas the DNA furnished D and trimming. This repertoire shows around 100,000 clones, 85% to 90% found once; its top ten account for about 4.8%.

Material for sequencing was peripheral blood. This receptor was identified in a woman aged 45-59 years with acute or convalescent COVID-19. This chain uses TRBV5-8 with TRBJ2-7; 7 nucleotides align to TRBD1. Written as DNA, the CDR3 is TGTGCCAGCAGCTTGGGACAGGGAAGTTCCTACGAGCAGTACTTC. Residues: CASSLGQGSSYEQYF.